The 23 T cell receptor beta chains below all came from one sample that was sequenced in a study (dated by TCRdb to about 2015). The library was prepared using 5' RACE. Sequenced using an Illumina MiSeq. TCRdb passed the public sequencing reads through fastp at Q25 and MiXCR, retaining productive beta sequences. CDR3 protein duplicates are merged, each entry listing the most common genes and DNA. This sample holds just under 65,000 distinct CDR3 sequences; about 20% were observed only once. The ten largest clones capture under 3.5% of the sample. Sequenced: memory CD4+ T cells sorted from a lymph node. This sample's cell subset or site label indicates: memory CD4+ T cells, CD4+CD45RO+CD25-. These TCRs come from a female donor with breast cancer.

This chain connects TRBV5-1 to TRBJ1-1, with D uncertain. CDR1 and CDR2 from the germline V gene are SGHRS and YFSETQ. The CDR3 totals 13 residues. Trimming stripped 3 bases from V and 0 bases from J, with 6 bases between. CDR3 DNA sequence: TGCGCCAGCAGCTACAGAATGAACACTGAAGCTTTCTTT. It specifies CASSYRMNTEAFF.

There are a few counts of this clonotype. The rearrangement uses TRBV5-6 and TRBJ2-1; 10 positions match TRBD2. Trimming took 1 base from V and 10 from J; bases not matched to a gene: 2. Germline lookup yields CDR1 SGHDT and CDR2 YYEEEE. The CDR3 spans 13 residues. CDR3 in amino acids: CASSLKREGEQFF. The CDR3 DNA reads TGTGCCAGCAGCTTGAAGCGGGAGGGAGAGCAGTTCTTC.

The chain has TRBV5-1 and TRBJ2-1; D uncertain. CDR1 and CDR2 from the germline V gene are SGHRS and YFSETQ. Trimming removed 2 bases at V and 7 bases at J, with 7 bases between. The CDR3 runs 12 residues. CDR3 in DNA: TGCGCCAGCAGCTTCGACTTGAATGAGCAGTTCTTC. This gives the protein CASSFDLNEQFF.

Only a few counts were recorded for this clonotype. The junction does not match germline at one end; this may be a read error. The rearrangement joins TRBV7-7 to TRBJ2-5; the D gene is possibly TRBD1 (8 bases). The germline V gene has CDR1 SSHAT and CDR2 FNYEAQ (reference sequence). This CDR3 contains 15 residues. This CDR3 is CASSFAGQGGETQYF. DNA of the CDR3: TGTGCTAGCAGCTTTGCAGGACAGGGAGGGGAGACCCAGTACTTC.

The V call is TRBV6-2 or TRBV6-3, the J call TRBJ1-4; no reliable D call. This CDR3 comprises 14 residues. CDR1 is MNHEY, CDR2 SVGEGT, per germline. Trimming took off 4 bases at V and 10 bases at J, with 16 bases between the two ends. The DNA of the CDR3 is TGTGCCAGCAGTTGGGCGAGTACAACACTAAAACTGTTTTTT. Its protein product is CASSWASTTLKLFF.

This clonotype was counted at least ten times. The chain has TRBV4-1 and TRBJ2-5; weak D call: TRBD1 (5 bases). The CDR3 is 16 amino acids. Trimming took 0 bases from V and 5 from J, leaving 16 bases between them. CDR1 MGHRA and CDR2 YSYEKL come from the germline V gene. DNA for the CDR3: TGCGCCAGCAGCCAAGAGGGCCGGTTGGGGCGCGAGACCCAGTACTTC. This translates into CASSQEGRLGRETQYF.

V is TRBV11-2 and J is TRBJ2-1; 7 nucleotides match TRBD2. Trimming removed 4 bases from V and 5 bases from J; junction bases left unmatched: 5. Germline assignment: CDR1 SGHAT and CDR2 FQNNGV. The CDR3 spans 14 residues. Written as DNA, the CDR3 is TGTGCCAGCAGCTGGGGGAGGGCTCACAATGAGCAGTTCTTC. Its protein product is CASSWGRAHNEQFF.

V is TRBV29-1 and J is TRBJ1-1; weak D call: TRBD1 (6 bases). Germline assignment: CDR1 SQVTM and CDR2 ANQGSEA. The V and J ends lost 3 bases and 4 bases respectively, with 12 bases between them. There are 13 residues in the CDR3. The CDR3 bases are TGCAGCGTTGAGCATTACAGGGCCACTGAAGCTTTCTTT. Translation: CSVEHYRATEAFF.

The V call is TRBV6-1, the J call TRBJ2-2, with 7 bases matching TRBD1. V was pared by 6 bases and J by 10 bases, with 11 bases of the junction left unmatched. Germline CDR1 is MNHNS and CDR2 is SASEGT. This CDR3 region has 14 residues. The CDR3 is CASRSGQTSSELFF. CDR3 nucleotide sequence: TGTGCCAGCAGATCGGGACAGACCTCGTCGGAGCTGTTTTTT.

For the CDR3, the DNA is TGCAGTGCTAGACCCCCTAGCGGGAGCCCCCGGATAGCCAAAAACATTCAGTACTTC. It specifies CSARPPSGSPRIAKNIQYF. The rearrangement uses TRBV20-1 and TRBJ2-4; TRBD2 agrees at 10 bases. Germline CDR1 reads DFQATT; CDR2 reads SNEGSKA (reference sequence). V shed 2 bases and J 0 bases; nucleotides not matched to a gene: 13. This CDR3 spans 19 amino acids.

V is TRBV9 and J is TRBJ2-1; the match to TRBD2 covers 12 bases. The germline gives CDR1 SGDLS, CDR2 YYNGEE. The CDR3 loop spans 16 amino acids. After removal of 2 bases from V and 5 bases from J, the junction contained 5 bases not matched to a gene. Here the CDR3 reads CASSVGTSGYNNEQFF. In DNA, the CDR3 is TGTGCCAGCAGCGTCGGGACTAGCGGGTATAACAATGAGCAGTTCTTC.

This clonotype was recorded many times. A read error may produce the germline difference seen at one junction end. The rearrangement links TRBV27 to TRBJ2-1; TRBD2 is a possible D gene (6 bases). Germline CDR1 is MNHEY and CDR2 is SMNVEV (reference sequence). The CDR3 extends over 16 amino acids. The CDR3 protein is CATLGPGGLRYDEQFF. In DNA form, the CDR3 reads TGTGCCACCCTAGGCCCCGGGGGACTCCGCTACGATGAGCAGTTCTTC.

The chain uses TRBV3-1 and TRBJ2-7; 10 bases fit TRBD2. The CDR3 is 15 residues long. V was pared by 1 base and J by 9 bases, with 9 bases of the junction left unmatched. Germline V gene data show CDR1 as LGHDT and CDR2 as YNNKEL (reference sequence). CDR3 nucleotide sequence: TGTGCCAGCAGCCAAGGAAGGACTAGCGGCCGGAGGCAGTACTTC. It yields the protein CASSQGRTSGRRQYF.

This chain connects TRBV28 to TRBJ1-2; no reliable D call. CDR3 length: 13 amino acids. The V gene lost 5 bases and the J gene lost 4 bases, with 11 bases spanning the gap. Germline CDR1 and CDR2: MDHEN and SYDVKM. CDR3 DNA: TGTGCCAGCAGTCCCTCGGGCCTCTATGGCTACACCTTC. Translating it yields CASSPSGLYGYTF.

Regarding this clonotype: This clone may be a read error of a much larger clone one base away. The chain recombines TRBV7-2 with TRBJ2-5, with TRBD1 identical over 8 bases. CDR3 size: 12 residues. Germline V gives CDR1 SGHTA, CDR2 FQGNSA. The CDR3 loop reads CVSSLGTGTQYF. The CDR3 region has the DNA TGTGTCAGCAGCTTAGGGACAGGAACCCAGTACTTC. The variable domain in full, completed from reference TRBV7-2 and TRBJ2-5, reads GAGVSQSPSNKVTEKGKDVELRCDPISGHTALYWYRQSLGQGLEFLIYFQGNSAPDKSGLPSDRFSAERTGGSVSTLTIQRTQQEDSAVYLCVSSLGTGTQYFGPGTRLLVL.

This clonotype was counted between two and nine times. Written as DNA, the CDR3 is TGTGCCAGCAGTTCCTTGGACAGGGCTGAAGCTTTCTTT. It yields the protein CASSSLDRAEAFF. The gene calls are TRBV28 and TRBJ1-1, with 8 positions matching TRBD1. The length of the CDR3 is 13 residues. The V gene's germline CDR1 is MDHEN and CDR2 SYDVKM. Trimming took 4 bases from V and 6 from J; bases not matched to a gene: 4.

This clonotype was observed a few times. The gene calls are TRBV5-1 and TRBJ1-5; D gene unclear. The germline V and J ends were trimmed by 2 bases and 5 bases, with 17 bases remaining between them. CDR1 and CDR2 (germline): SGHRS, YFSETQ. This CDR3 has 16 residues. The CDR3 loop reads CASSLGQSSQDQPQHF. CDR3 nucleotides: TGCGCCAGCAGCTTAGGTCAGTCCAGCCAGGATCAGCCCCAGCATTTT.

This clonotype was detected many times. The V gene is TRBV20-1, the J gene TRBJ2-1; D is possibly TRBD2 (6 bases). Germline CDR1 is DFQATT and CDR2 is SNEGSKA (reference sequence). The V end was cut by 1 base, the J end by 8 bases, with 15 bases between. The CDR3 is 14 amino acids. The DNA for the CDR3 is TGCAGTGCTAGAGCTCCCGCTAGCGCGGATGAGCAGTTCTTC. Encoded protein: CSARAPASADEQFF.

At least ten counts were recorded for this clonotype. The chain employs TRBV6-2 or TRBV6-3 and TRBJ2-6; unclear D gene. CDR1 and CDR2 from the germline V gene are MNHEY and SVGEGT. Trimming removed 5 bases at V and 4 bases at J, with 9 bases between. The CDR3 spans 14 residues. CDR3 sequence reads: CASSRVVGANVLTF. The DNA of the CDR3 is TGTGCCAGCAGTAGAGTAGTCGGGGCCAACGTCCTGACTTTC.

This chain uses TRBV6-2 or TRBV6-3 with TRBJ2-6; D is uncertain. The CDR3 runs to 14 residues. The ends were cut back, 8 bases at V and 4 bases at J, with 12 bases in the middle. The V gene's germline CDR1 is MNHEY and CDR2 SVGEGT. The CDR3 DNA reads TGTGCCAGCGGTAGAGTAGTCGGGGCCAACGTCCTGACTTTC. Its translation: CASGRVVGANVLTF.

V gene TRBV7-2 combines with J gene TRBJ2-1; the match to TRBD2 covers 9 bases. This CDR3 contains 15 residues. Germline values: CDR1 SGHTA, CDR2 FQGNSA. V gave up 5 bases and J gave up 3 bases; unmatched junction bases: 5. CDR3 sequence reads: CASSKLAGFYNEQFF. The CDR3 bases are TGTGCCAGCAGCAAGCTAGCGGGGTTCTACAATGAGCAGTTCTTC.

The rearrangement uses TRBV7-8 and TRBJ1-5; D is unclear. The germline V gene encodes CDR1 SGHVS and CDR2 FQNEAQ. CDR3 length equals 16 residues. V shed 5 bases and J shed 0 bases, with 14 bases lying between them. CDR3 nucleotides: TGTGCCAGCAGCAAGGAAGAGTTCCATAGCAATCAGCCCCAGCATTTT. Its protein product is CASSKEEFHSNQPQHF. The full variable domain, rest sourced from reference TRBV7-8 and TRBJ1-5, is GAGVSQSPRYKVAKRGQDVALRCDPISGHVSLFWYQQALGQGPEFLTYFQNEAQLDKSGLPSDRFFAERPEGSVSTLKIQRTQQEDSAVYLCASSKEEFHSNQPQHFGDGTRLSIL.

The chain carries TRBV20-1 and TRBJ1-1; perhaps TRBD1 as D (6 bases). This CDR3 has 14 amino acids. CDR1 and CDR2 (germline): DFQATT, SNEGSKA (reference sequence). The ends were cut back, 5 bases at V and 4 bases at J, with 17 bases in the middle. The CDR3 spells CSASRGAAGTEAFF. In DNA, the CDR3 is TGCAGTGCTTCTAGGGGGGCGGCCGGCACTGAAGCTTTCTTT.